Included here is one T cell receptor (beta chain) sequence, with context. Germline V gene sequence: CDR1 MNHNY, CDR2 SVGAGI (reference sequence). V lost 4 bases and J lost 6; bases outside the gene matches: 7. The CDR3 spans 14 residues. This sample is part of a study of T cell changes during pregnancy in multiple sclerosis. Some clones are missing from TCRdb's copy, which holds only in-frame ones; the method was immunoSEQ multiplex PCR. The sample carries approximately 42,000 clones, roughly 84% recorded once. The material sequenced was CD4+ T cells from peripheral blood mononuclear cells, taken before pregnancy. This rearrangement joins TRBV6-6 to TRBJ2-7; TRBD1 agrees at 9 bases. The clonotype comes from a female donor with multiple sclerosis, enrolled in a pregnancy study. CDR3 amino acids: CASSSGRTGVEQYF. DNA of the CDR3: TGTGCCAGCAGTTCCGGACGGACAGGGGTCGAGCAGTACTTC.